These 13 T cell receptor beta chains originate from one sample sequenced in a study of T cell responses to AZD1222 COVID-19 vaccine. The protocol was immunoSEQ multiplex PCR, while the TCRdb copy is restricted to in-frame clones and leaves out a portion. The sample includes 95,000 to 150,000 clones, roughly 84% of them seen just once. The starting material was peripheral blood, obtained on day 0 of AZD1222 vaccination. The receptors were gathered from an adult in good health.

This sequence joins TRBV13 and TRBJ2-3, with 9 bases matching TRBD2. The CDR3 is made up of 16 amino acids. The V and J ends lost 1 base and 1 base, in that order; junction bases with no gene match: 3. Germline CDR1 PRHDT, CDR2 FYEKMQ (reference sequence). The CDR3 sequence: CASSLVVAGGTDTQYF. The CDR3 nucleotides are TGTGCCAGCAGCTTAGTGGTAGCGGGGGGCACAGATACGCAGTATTTT.

In DNA, the CDR3 is TGTGCCAGCAGCTTAGAGGGACACATGAACACTGAAGCTTTCTTT. Encoded protein: CASSLEGHMNTEAFF. V and J are TRBV7-6 and TRBJ1-1; possibly TRBD1 for D (6 bases). Germline V gives CDR1 SGHVS, CDR2 FNYEAQ. The length of the CDR3 is 15 residues. V lost 1 base and J lost 0, with 9 bases in between.

This clone was observed a single time. J is TRBJ1-5 and V is TRBV6-5; TRBD1 agrees at 7 bases. Germline trimming cut 6 bases from V and 4 bases from J; bases unmatched to any gene: 6. The CDR3 contains 14 residues. Germline CDR1 and CDR2: MNHEY and SVGAGI. As DNA, the CDR3 is TGTGCCAGCAGATTCCGGGACAGAAATCAGCCCCAGCATTTT. As protein: CASRFRDRNQPQHF.

This chain uses TRBV12-3 or TRBV12-4 with TRBJ1-2, with a weak D call TRBD1 (5 bases). V was pared by 6 bases and J by 9 bases, with 17 bases between. The CDR3 length is 13 residues. The CDR3: CASSLRWGASYTF. The CDR3 DNA is TGTGCCAGCAGCTTGAGGTGGGGCGCAAGCTACACCTTC.

J is TRBJ1-2 and V is TRBV6-5, with 7 positions matching TRBD1. CDR1 MNHEY and CDR2 SVGAGI come from the germline V gene. V shed 6 bases and J 6 bases; nucleotides not matched to a gene: 13. The CDR3 totals 15 residues. CDR3 in amino acids: CASRLLITGDDGYTF. In DNA form, the CDR3 reads TGTGCCAGCAGATTACTCATCACAGGGGATGATGGCTACACCTTC.

V gene TRBV5-1 combines with J gene TRBJ2-2; 9 bases map to TRBD1. Germline V lookup: CDR1 SGHRS, CDR2 YFSETQ. The CDR3 totals 17 residues. With V trimmed by 2 bases and J by 6 bases, 11 bases remained unmatched. In DNA form, the CDR3 reads TGCGCCAGCAGCTTTCCGGGACAGGGTCGTTTCGCCGGGGAGCTGTTTTTT. Protein product: CASSFPGQGRFAGELFF.

The chain combines TRBV15 with TRBJ1-1; 11 bases line up with TRBD1. This CDR3 is built from 17 residues. J was trimmed by 5 bases and V by 0 bases; bases with no gene match: 8. CDR1 and CDR2 from the germline V gene are LNHNV and YYDKDF (reference sequence). For the CDR3, the DNA is TGTGCCACCAGCAGAGACAAAGGACAGGGGGCGATGACTGAAGCTTTCTTT. Residues: CATSRDKGQGAMTEAFF. Combining the CDR3 with reference TRBV15 and TRBJ1-1 gives the whole variable domain DAMVIQNPRYQVTQFGKPVTLSCSQTLNHNVMYWYQQKSSQAPKLLFHYYDKDFNNEADTPDNFQSRRPNTSFCFLDIRSPGLGDTAMYLCATSRDKGQGAMTEAFFGQGTRLTVV.

The chain couples TRBV27 to TRBJ2-1, with 7 bases fitting TRBD1. CDR1 MNHEY and CDR2 SMNVEV come from the germline V gene (reference sequence). J gave up 10 bases and V 9 bases, and 12 bases lay outside the gene matches. The CDR3 runs to 13 residues. CDR3 in amino acids: CASRDSKDPEQFF. The CDR3 bases are TGTGCCAGTCGGGACAGCAAGGACCCCGAGCAGTTCTTC.

The chain uses TRBV27 and TRBJ2-1; D unclear. The V end lost 6 bases, the J end lost 5 bases, and 8 bases lay between the germline ends. The CDR3 consists of 12 residues. Germline V gene lookup returns CDR1 MNHEY and CDR2 SMNVEV (reference sequence). The CDR3 spells CASRGNDNEQFF. In DNA form, the CDR3 reads TGTGCCAGCAGAGGCAACGACAATGAGCAGTTCTTC.

The chain couples TRBV5-1 to TRBJ2-7; TRBD1 aligns across 10 bases. The CDR3 covers 15 residues. The germline CDR1 and CDR2 sequences are SGHRS and YFSETQ. V was pared by 2 bases and J by 6 bases, with 8 bases of the junction left unmatched. This CDR3 is CASSLQTGGGGEQYF. CDR3 coding DNA: TGCGCCAGCAGCTTACAGACAGGGGGCGGCGGCGAGCAGTACTTC.

CDR3 sequence: CASSPRDYYGYTF. The CDR3 DNA is TGTGCCAGCTCACCACGGGACTACTATGGCTACACCTTC. This chain joins TRBV18 and TRBJ1-2, with D possibly matching TRBD1 (5 bases). This CDR3 spans 13 amino acids. V lost 1 base and J lost 3, with 6 bases in between. Per germline, CDR1 KGHSH and CDR2 LQKENI.

The chain combines TRBV5-8 with TRBJ1-2, with D unclear. Trimming stripped 9 bases from V and 1 base from J, with 7 bases between. Looked up from germline, CDR1 is SGHTS and CDR2 is YDEGEE. The CDR3 is made up of 11 amino acids. CDR3 protein: CATGFNYGYTF. The CDR3 DNA reads as TGTGCCACGGGGTTTAACTATGGCTACACCTTC.

The V and J genes are TRBV6-2 or TRBV6-3 and TRBJ2-5; D remains unclear. The CDR3 totals 13 residues. Germline assignment: CDR1 MNHEY and CDR2 SVGEGT. The V end was cut by 2 bases, the J end by 4 bases, with 8 bases between. The CDR3 DNA is TGTGCCAGCAGTTACGGGTGGGGAGAGACCCAGTACTTC. Its protein is CASSYGWGETQYF.